Listed here is a single T cell receptor beta chain. Genomic DNA provided the template from which TCR beta VDJ and CDR3 profiles were obtained. TCRdb reprocessed the reads via MiXCR and lists one record per CDR3 protein. This table holds approximately 300,000 distinct CDR3 sequences, 56% found once. The data derive from a study of CD8+CD57+ T cells in acquired aplastic anemia. About the study: Mean yield of DNA from sorted CD4+ and CD8+ cells was around 3 ug.

The sequenced patients had an expansion of CD8+CD57+ cells seen by flow cytometry. Germline V gene sequence: CDR1 SGHTA, CDR2 FQGNSA. The CDR3 is 15 amino acids. J was trimmed by 3 bases and V by 3 bases; bases with no gene match: 7. The specimen was sorted CD4+, CD8+, or CD8+CD57+ T cells (not recorded which) from PBMCs. The receptor was derived from a human donor with aplastic anemia. The genes are TRBV7-2 and TRBJ1-2; 7 bases are a match to TRBD1. CDR3 loop: CASSFKGAPDYGYTF. The CDR3 coding sequence is TGTGCCAGCAGCTTTAAGGGGGCGCCCGACTATGGCTACACCTTC.